These 4 T cell receptor beta chains share one sample of origin, sequenced in a study of T cells after posttransplantation cyclophosphamide. The assay was immunoSEQ multiplex PCR, and TCRdb's table has in-frame clones only and misses some. The sample includes under 7,500 clones, approximately 80% seen only once; the top ten take about 20%. Treatment was busulfan-fludarabine conditioning, a marrow graft, and cyclophosphamide on days +3 and +4. The sequenced sample was PBMCs, obtained after allogeneic stem cell transplant with posttransplant cyclophosphamide. The receptors derive from a female patient aged 50 to 65 who received an allogeneic stem cell transplant from a related donor, was CMV-positive, and had no GVHD. Part of the T cells may come from the graft donor.

The chain joins TRBV19 to TRBJ1-2; 11 bases map to TRBD1. This CDR3 is 16 amino acids long. From germline, CDR1 is LNHDA and CDR2 SQIVND (reference sequence). V lost 3 bases, J lost 5 bases, and 8 bases stayed unmatched. CDR3 loop: CASSMSGTGGQYGYTF. Written as DNA, the CDR3 is TGTGCCAGTAGTATGTCTGGGACAGGGGGTCAATATGGCTACACCTTC.

The chain joins TRBV11-3 to TRBJ2-5; 9 bases are shared with TRBD2. CDR3 length equals 20 residues. The J segment lost 0 bases and the V segment lost 5 bases, leaving 19 bases of the junction unmatched. CDR1 and CDR2 (germline): SGHNT, YENEEA. The CDR3 here is CASSPPLIAGGHGYQETQYF. As DNA, the CDR3 is TGTGCCAGCAGCCCACCCCTTATCGCGGGGGGGCACGGGTACCAAGAGACCCAGTACTTC.

CDR3 sequence: CASSDFSGPSTDTQYF. CDR3 DNA sequence: TGCGCCAGCAGTGACTTTAGCGGTCCTAGCACAGATACGCAGTATTTT. This chain joins TRBV10-1 and TRBJ2-3, with D perhaps TRBD2 (6 bases). Trimming stripped 3 bases from V and 0 bases from J, with 13 bases between. The CDR3 is 16 residues long. Germline CDR1 and CDR2: WNHNN and SYGVQD (reference sequence).

The chain joins TRBV5-4 to TRBJ2-4; the match to TRBD2 covers 8 bases. CDR1 and CDR2 from the germline V gene are SGHNT and YYREEE (reference sequence). Trimming cost V 2 bases and J 6 bases; bases outside gene matches: 4. The CDR3 runs to 14 residues. CDR3 sequence reads: CASSLAGVGNIQYF. CDR3 bases: TGTGCCAGCAGCTTAGCGGGAGTGGGAAACATTCAGTACTTC.